The rows below give T cell receptor beta chains drawn from one sample of a study of blood T cell repertoires in COVID-19. The protocol was immunoSEQ multiplex PCR, while the TCRdb copy is restricted to in-frame clones and leaves out a portion. The sample shows some 50,000 clones, roughly 84% of them seen only once. The sample taken for sequencing was peripheral blood. The receptors derive from a man between 50 and 59 years old with acute or convalescent COVID-19. Both conserved end residues are part of each CDR3. D genes are given only for firm matches. Clone size, where shown, is once, few, many, or a class for clones that have expanded.

len	j_gene	v_gene	abundance	d_gene	CDR3nt	CDR3aa
11	TRBJ1-2	TRBV11-2	NA	NA	TGTGCCGGGGGGACGGTAGGAGGCTACACCTTC	CAGGTVGGYTF
15	TRBJ1-4	TRBV5-4	NA	NA	TGTGCCAGCAGCTTGAATACGCCTCGGGGTGAAAAACTGTTTTTT	CASSLNTPRGEKLFF
13	TRBJ1-2	TRBV19	medium-sized	NA	TGTGCCAGTAACCGGGTTTCGAACTATGGCTACACCTTC	CASNRVSNYGYTF
15	TRBJ1-5	TRBV7-9	once	NA	TGTGCCAGCAGCTTAGCTGGGACAAGAAATCAGCCCCAGCATTTT	CASSLAGTRNQPQHF
14	TRBJ1-2	TRBV19	NA	TRBD1	TGTGCCAGCTCATTTACCGGGACAGGGAATGGCTACACCTTC	CASSFTGTGNGYTF
14	TRBJ2-3	TRBV2	NA	TRBD2	TGTGCCAGCAGTGAGAGGGCTAGCGGGAGCTCGCAGTATTTT	CASSERASGSSQYF
19	TRBJ1-6	TRBV11-2	NA	TRBD1	TGTGCCAGCAGCGTATCGCTGAAGGGGGCCCACTTAGAAAGAACACCCCTCCACTTT	CASSVSLKGAHLERTPLHF
15	TRBJ1-1	TRBV6-5	NA	TRBD1	TGTGCCAGCAGCCGATCGACAGGGGAGGGAACTGAAGCTTTCTTT	CASSRSTGEGTEAFF
13	TRBJ2-1	TRBV6-2/TRBV6-3	NA	NA	TGTGCCAGCAGCCTTGACTATTACAATGAGCAGTTCTTC	CASSLDYYNEQFF
16	TRBJ2-7	TRBV27	NA	TRBD2	TGTGCCAGCAGTTCACTCGGGACTAGCGGCTTCTACGAGCAGTACTTC	CASSSLGTSGFYEQYF
14	TRBJ1-5	TRBV4-1	NA	NA	TGCGCCAGCACCCCGACATCTAGCAATCAGCCCCAGCATTTT	CASTPTSSNQPQHF
12	TRBJ2-7	TRBV7-9	NA	NA	TGTGCCAGCGGCGGGGCCGTATACGAGCAGTACTTC	CASGGAVYEQYF
16	TRBJ1-4	TRBV7-8	NA	NA	TGTGCCAGCAGCTTAGAGCCCCCGGGGTTACGGGAAAAACTGTTTTTT	CASSLEPPGLREKLFF
13	TRBJ2-2	TRBV4-1	NA	NA	TGCGCCAGCAGCCCCCAGGTCTCCGGGGAGCTGTTTTTT	CASSPQVSGELFF
14	TRBJ1-6	TRBV27	NA	TRBD1	TGTGCCAGCAGCTGGACAGGTCCAAATTCACCCCTCCACTTT	CASSWTGPNSPLHF
12	TRBJ2-3	TRBV27	NA	NA	TGTGCCAGCACGAGTTTTACAGATACGCAGTATTTT	CASTSFTDTQYF
14	TRBJ2-7	TRBV6-6	NA	NA	TGTGCCAGCAGTCTTGGGCCCCGAGCACACGAGCAGTACTTC	CASSLGPRAHEQYF